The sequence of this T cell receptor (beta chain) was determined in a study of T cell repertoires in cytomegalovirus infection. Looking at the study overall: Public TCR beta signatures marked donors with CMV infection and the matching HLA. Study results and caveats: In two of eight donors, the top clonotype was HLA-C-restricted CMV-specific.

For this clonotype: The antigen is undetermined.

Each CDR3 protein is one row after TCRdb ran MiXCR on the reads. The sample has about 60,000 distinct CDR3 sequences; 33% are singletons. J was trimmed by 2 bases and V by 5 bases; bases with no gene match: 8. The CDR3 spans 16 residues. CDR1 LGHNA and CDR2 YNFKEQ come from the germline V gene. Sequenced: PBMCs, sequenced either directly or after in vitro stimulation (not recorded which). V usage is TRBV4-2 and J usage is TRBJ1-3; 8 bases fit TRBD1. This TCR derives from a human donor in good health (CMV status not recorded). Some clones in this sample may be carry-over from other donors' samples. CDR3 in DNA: TGTGCCAGCAGCTTATCAGGACAGGGTGCTGGAAACACCATATATTTT. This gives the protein CASSLSGQGAGNTIYF.